The clone carrying this T cell receptor (beta chain) occurred many times. Antigen: not known. V shed 0 bases and J shed 7 bases, with 10 bases lying between them. This CDR3 spans 13 amino acids. The germline V gene encodes CDR1 PRHDT and CDR2 FYEKMQ (reference sequence). The study's findings and limits: The TCR gene usage of tumor memory CD4+ T cells clustered together with blood and lymph node memory CD4+ cells and with lymph node naive CD4+ cells. Tumor Treg TCRs overlapped most with tumor naive CD4+ cells.

CD4+CD45RO+CD25- cells were isolated as memory CD4+ T cells. Constant-region reverse primers amplified full-length variable regions, followed by semi-nested Nested Universal Primer A PCR. TCRdb reprocessed the 5' RACE reads via MiXCR and lists one record per CDR3 protein. This sample yields about 32,000 distinct CDR3 sequences, of which around a quarter are seen a single time; around 4.7% belongs to the top ten. This clonotype was obtained from a female donor with breast cancer. The sample consisted of memory CD4+ T cells sorted from blood. Subset of the sample: memory CD4+ T cells, CD4+CD45RO+CD25-. V and J are TRBV13 and TRBJ2-7; D remains unclear. The DNA of the CDR3 is TGTGCCAGCAGCTTAGGATCATCTGAGGAGCAGTACTTC. The encoded protein is CASSLGSSEEQYF. The entire variable domain, with the rest obtained from reference TRBV13 and TRBJ2-7, is as follows: AAGVIQSPRHLIKEKRETATLKCYPIPRHDTVYWYQQGPGQDPQFLISFYEKMQSDKGSIPDRFSAQQFSDYHSELNMSSLELGDSALYFCASSLGSSEEQYFGPGTRLTVT.